A single sample gave rise to the 14 T cell receptor beta chains below, sequenced in a study of tumor-infiltrating lymphocytes in primary liver carcinoma. Priming with a constant-region primer yielded TCR beta cDNA from around 0.45 ug total RNA. What produced the TCR beta libraries was three nested multiplex PCR rounds using slightly modified ARM-PCR. Investigators reported that the first two PCR rounds, at about 9 cycles each, used TRBV1-TRBV30 forward primers with a C-beta reverse primer. One entry per CDR3 protein, called by TCRdb with MiXCR from the multiplex PCR reads. The data show about 130,000 distinct CDR3 sequences, 55% to 75% seen once. The source material, about 20-30 mg of unsorted bulk tissue, was used to co-extract RNA and DNA. Sequenced input: liver tumor tissue from sampling region 3. Specified subset: tumor region T3, left-lateral pole. The receptors shown here come from a woman between 55 and 75 years old with primary liver carcinoma and hepatitis B virus infection.

Of note for this clonotype: One base away lies a much larger clone, so this may be a sequencing read error. The chain joins TRBV7-8 to TRBJ1-1, with D hard to call. Germline assignment: CDR1 SGHVS and CDR2 FQNEAQ. The V end was cut by 2 bases, the J end by 3 bases, with 16 bases between. This CDR3 contains 16 residues. Written as DNA, the CDR3 is TGTGCCAGCAGCTTACGTCAGGACGTTATGGACACTGAAGCTTTCTTT. Translating gives CASSLRQDVMDTEAFF.

Concerning this clonotype: Its ends do not fully match the called genes, so a read error is possible. The V call is TRBV11-2, the J call TRBJ2-1; 9 bases align to TRBD1. The germline V gene has CDR1 SGHAT and CDR2 FQNNGV. The CDR3 is 17 residues long. CDR3 loop: CASSSTHGQGYRGEQFF. As DNA, the CDR3 is TGTGCAAGCAGCTCAACCCACGGACAGGGGTACAGGGGTGAGCAGTTCTTT.

Comments on this clonotype: The CDR3 does not end in the conserved phenylalanine or tryptophan, so this is likely a read error. Because the CDR3's place on the DNA is in doubt, the DNA is left out and the CDR3 is given as listed by TCRdb. The rearrangement links TRBV29-1 to TRBJ1-4; TRBD1 was called by the table and not checked on the DNA. The V gene's germline CDR1 is SQVTM and CDR2 ANQGSEA. The CDR3 region is 13 residues in length, termini included. The CDR3 here is CSVGTATNEKLVS.

A word on this clonotype: The junction does not match germline at one end; this may be a read error. The genes are TRBV11-2 and TRBJ2-7, with D unclear. This CDR3 is built from 12 residues. The germline V gene has CDR1 SGHAT and CDR2 FQNNGV. CDR3 coding DNA: TGTGCCAGCAGCTCAGTCCGTTACGGGCAGTACTTC. Protein product: CASSSVRYGQYF.

This clonotype was picked up many times. The V and J genes are TRBV5-1 and TRBJ1-1, with TRBD1 matching 7 bases. This CDR3 is 16 amino acids long. The V gene's germline CDR1 is SGHRS and CDR2 YFSETQ. The J segment lost 0 bases and the V segment lost 6 bases, leaving 11 bases of the junction unmatched. CDR3 sequence (DNA): TGCGCCAGCAACCCCAGGGGGTTGGGGATGAACACTGAAGCTTTCTTT. This sequence encodes CASNPRGLGMNTEAFF.

On this clonotype itself: Germline and junction disagree at one end, which may indicate a read error. The CDR3 DNA follows: TGTGCCAGCAGCTCAGATAGGACTGGGGGGCTGTCTTTT. Residues: CASSSDRTGGLSF. V is TRBV11-2 and J is TRBJ2-2; perhaps D is TRBD1 or TRBD2 (6 bases each). In germline, CDR1 is SGHAT, CDR2 FQNNGV. The CDR3 loop spans 13 amino acids.

This clonotype has just a few counts. This may come from a read error, since a much larger clone is one base off. The V call is TRBV14, the J call TRBJ2-3; no definite D call. CDR3 length: 12 residues. Germline CDR1 is SGHDN and CDR2 is FVKESK. In DNA, the CDR3 is TGTCCCAGCAGCCAACACTCTAACGCGTTCCATTTT. The encoded protein is CPSSQHSNAFHF.

As for this clonotype: The CDR3 does not close with the conserved phenylalanine or tryptophan, likely indicating a read error. The chain joins TRBV11-3 to TRBJ2-1; D might be TRBD2 (6 bases). In germline, CDR1 is SGHNT, CDR2 YENEEA. Trimming removed 1 base at V and 9 bases at J, with 16 bases between. The CDR3 runs to 15 residues. CDR3 sequence (DNA): TGTGCCAGCAGCTTAGGGACTAACAGGAAGCTTGAGCAGTTCTTA. It codes for CASSLGTNRKLEQFL.

The table lists this clonotype with many counts. The rearrangement joins TRBV12-3 or TRBV12-4 to TRBJ2-1, with no clear D. Trimming removed 1 base at V and 8 bases at J, with 9 bases between. The CDR3 has 13 residues. The CDR3 DNA sequence: TGTGCCAGCAGTTTAGTTGGGTGGTATGAGCAGTTCTTC. The encoded protein is CASSLVGWYEQFF.

With regard to this clonotype: Being one base from a much bigger clone, this may be a read error. The chain joins TRBV6-5 to TRBJ1-1; D is ambiguous. Germline V gene data show CDR1 as MNHEY and CDR2 as SVGAGI. The CDR3 spans 14 residues. The CDR3: CASGYRGVNTEAFF. CDR3 in DNA: TGTGCCAGCGGTTACCGGGGAGTGAACACTGAAGCTTTCTTT.

The V call is TRBV28, the J call TRBJ2-7; 15 bases are shared with TRBD2. V trimming: 5 bases; J trimming: 5 bases; junction bases outside the gene matches: 4. The germline V gene has CDR1 MDHEN and CDR2 SYDVKM. The CDR3 runs 15 residues. CDR3 amino acids: CASSKGTSGRNEQYF. The CDR3 nucleotides read TGTGCCAGCAGTAAAGGGACTAGCGGGAGGAACGAGCAGTACTTC.

Notes on this clonotype: The CDR3 end shows no conserved phenylalanine or tryptophan, and so a read error is likely. The chain is built from TRBV29-1 and TRBJ2-5, with 9 positions matching TRBD2. The germline CDR1 and CDR2 sequences are SQVTM and ANQGSEA. V lost 5 bases to trimming and J lost 3 bases; unmatched junction nucleotides: 13. The CDR3 contains 16 residues. CDR3 in amino acids: CSVTEGLAAMKETQYI. CDR3 DNA sequence: TGCAGCGTTACCGAGGGACTAGCAGCTATGAAAGAGACCCAGTACATC.

In its sample, this clonotype was seen a few times. The gene calls are TRBV7-8 and TRBJ1-1; D is perhaps TRBD1 (5 bases). The V gene lost 2 bases and the J gene lost 6 bases, with 7 bases spanning the gap. This CDR3 spans 12 amino acids. CDR1 is SGHVS and CDR2 is FQNEAQ in the germline V gene. Written as DNA, the CDR3 is TGTGCCAGCAGCTTATGGGGGGCTGAAGCTTTCTTT. This gives the protein CASSLWGAEAFF.

This clonotype was observed once. The missing conserved phenylalanine or tryptophan at the end of this CDR3 makes a read error likely. The chain carries TRBV11-2 and TRBJ2-2, with a weak D call TRBD2 (6 bases). Trimming took off 7 bases at V and 1 base at J, with 19 bases between the two ends. This CDR3 contains 17 residues. Per the germline V gene, CDR1 is SGHAT and CDR2 is FQNNGV. The DNA for the CDR3 is TGTGCCAGCAACTCAGTGGGGGGAGCGAGGAACACCGGGGAGCTGTTTTGT. Translation gives CASNSVGGARNTGELFC.